The present T cell receptor beta chain was sequenced within a study of CD8+CD57+ T cells in acquired aplastic anemia. Study observations and caveats: Controls did not differ significantly from patients in CD8+ Simpson's diversity.

Investigators profiled TCR beta VDJ and CDR3 from genomic DNA template. One entry per CDR3 protein, called by TCRdb with MiXCR from the reads. In the table there are 150,000 or so distinct CDR3 sequences, 40% to 65% of which are singletons. Trimming stripped 0 bases from V and 2 bases from J, with 10 bases between. This CDR3 spans 14 amino acids. Germline V CDR1 and CDR2: DFQATT, SNEGSKA (reference sequence). This clonotype was picked up a small number of times. What it recognizes is unknown. In patients chosen for sequencing, flow cytometry had shown CD8+CD57+ cell expansion. This receptor was taken from a human donor with aplastic anemia. The sequenced material came from sorted CD4+, CD8+, or CD8+CD57+ T cells (not recorded which) from PBMCs. The chain combines TRBV20-1 with TRBJ2-5, with D unclear. CDR3: CSARDADRQETQYF. The CDR3 bases are TGCAGTGCTAGAGATGCCGATCGACAAGAGACCCAGTACTTC.